This TCR beta chain derives from a study of cytomegalovirus exposure and HLA in healthy donors. Findings of the study overall: A highly shared variant cluster was judged a likely technical artifact.

As concerns this clone: Its specificity is unknown.

The PCR had 60 Vbeta and 13 Jbeta primers. The table came from immunoSEQ multiplex PCR; TCRdb's copy has only in-frame clones and leaves some out. The sample includes about 72,000 clones, 82% of them seen just once. The germline gives CDR1 LGHNA, CDR2 YSLEER. Germline trimming cut 2 bases from V and 1 base from J; bases unmatched to any gene: 0. The CDR3 totals 15 residues. Sample: PBMCs. The TCR was taken from a man aged 18 to 35 in good health and CMV-seronegative. The V and J genes are TRBV4-3 and TRBJ2-3; 10 bases are a match to TRBD2. The CDR3 DNA is TGCGCCAGCAGCCAACTAGCGGGGGGCACAGATACGCAGTATTTT. Its protein product is CASSQLAGGTDTQYF.